Below, 21 T cell receptor beta chains from the same sample are listed, as sequenced in a study of blood T cell repertoires in COVID-19. Sequenced by immunoSEQ multiplex PCR; TCRdb stores in-frame clones only, minus some. The sample gives some 240,000 clones, 65% to 85% of which show up once; 3.4% is in the top ten. Sequencing used PBMCs or T cells enriched from blood (not recorded which). Source of these receptors: a middle-aged man who had recovered from COVID-19.

The chain combines TRBV19 with TRBJ1-2, with D maybe TRBD1 (5 bases). The CDR3 consists of 18 residues. Per germline, CDR1 LNHDA and CDR2 SQIVND (reference sequence). V lost 11 bases and J lost 4, with 32 bases in between. The CDR3 DNA reads as TGTGCCTCGACACGCGGTTGGCAGTTGAGGGGTAGCGGCTATGGCTACACCTTC. Its protein product is CASTRGWQLRGSGYGYTF.

The rearrangement joins TRBV30 to TRBJ1-3, with D perhaps matching TRBD1 (5 bases). The germline V and J ends were trimmed by 4 bases and 1 base, with 8 bases remaining between them. There are 13 residues in the CDR3. Looked up from germline, CDR1 is GTSNPN and CDR2 is SVGIG (reference sequence). This CDR3 is CAWTDISGNTIYF. CDR3 in DNA: TGTGCCTGGACGGACATATCTGGAAACACCATATATTTT.

The CDR3 sequence: CASSSGRNPGGYNEQFF. The CDR3 nucleotides are TGTGCCAGCAGCTCCGGTCGTAACCCCGGTGGTTACAATGAGCAGTTCTTC. This chain uses TRBV7-8 with TRBJ2-1; D uncertain. The V gene lost 4 bases and the J gene lost 4 bases, with 20 bases spanning the gap. CDR1 SGHVS and CDR2 FQNEAQ come from the germline V gene. CDR3 length: 17 amino acids.

The chain links TRBV20-1 to TRBJ2-3, with D unresolved. The CDR3 loop spans 10 amino acids. The germline gives CDR1 DFQATT, CDR2 SNEGSKA (reference sequence). V was cut by 6 bases and J by 4 bases, with 5 bases left in between. CDR3 coding DNA: TGCAGTGCATATGCAGATACGCAGTATTTT. This encodes CSAYADTQYF.

The rearrangement links TRBV19 to TRBJ2-2; possible D gene TRBD1, 6 bases. The CDR3 contains 14 residues. Between the trimmed V and J ends, which lost 8 bases and 4 bases, there was a span of 14 bases. Per the germline V gene, CDR1 is LNHDA and CDR2 is SQIVND (reference sequence). The CDR3 DNA follows: TGTGCCAGTGAAAACAGGGAAGGCACCGGGGAGCTGTTTTTT. Its translation is CASENREGTGELFF.

V is TRBV18 and J is TRBJ2-7, with TRBD1 matching 9 bases. V lost 8 bases and J lost 3; bases outside the gene matches: 8. The CDR3 loop spans 14 amino acids. CDR1 is KGHSH and CDR2 is LQKENI in the germline V gene. This CDR3 is CASVTGTGSYEQYF. The CDR3 DNA sequence: TGTGCCAGCGTCACGGGGACAGGGAGCTACGAGCAGTACTTC.

The genes are TRBV28 and TRBJ2-1; D might be TRBD2 (6 bases). The CDR3 is made up of 16 amino acids. V was shortened by 7 bases and J by 10 bases, with 26 bases between the two germline ends. Germline CDR1 MDHEN, CDR2 SYDVKM. The CDR3 here is CASTIGLGDSTVEQFF. In nucleotides, the CDR3 is TGTGCCAGCACCATTGGGCTAGGGGACTCCACAGTGGAGCAGTTCTTC.

The V gene is TRBV19, the J gene TRBJ2-3; D not resolved. This CDR3 is 17 amino acids long. The germline V and J ends were trimmed by 4 bases and 1 base, with 18 bases remaining between them. Germline V CDR1 and CDR2: LNHDA, SQIVND (reference sequence). The CDR3 coding sequence is TGTGCCAGTAGTACAACTCGGTCGGCTAGACGCACAGATACGCAGTATTTT. Protein: CASSTTRSARRTDTQYF.

V and J are TRBV9 and TRBJ1-3; 7 nucleotides line up with TRBD1. The CDR3 sequence is 17 residues long. The germline V gene encodes CDR1 SGDLS and CDR2 YYNGEE. V shed 4 bases and J 4 bases; nucleotides not matched to a gene: 14. DNA of the CDR3: TGTGCCAGCAGCCTGGGACAGACTAGGGTCTCGGGAAACACCATATATTTT. Translation gives CASSLGQTRVSGNTIYF.

This chain connects TRBV4-1 to TRBJ2-1; D call uncertain. Germline loops: CDR1 MGHRA, CDR2 YSYEKL. The CDR3 runs 15 residues. The V end lost 4 bases, the J end lost 2 bases, and 12 bases lay between the germline ends. The CDR3 region is CASSPDLGAYNEQFF. CDR3 coding DNA: TGCGCCAGCAGCCCTGACCTCGGAGCCTACAATGAGCAGTTCTTC.

The chain joins TRBV11-3 to TRBJ1-6; no clear D gene. The V gene lost 5 bases and the J gene lost 4 bases, with 12 bases spanning the gap. From germline, CDR1 is SGHNT and CDR2 YENEEA. The CDR3 is 15 residues long. This CDR3 reads CASSPRTEYNSPLHF. In DNA, the CDR3 is TGTGCCAGCAGCCCGAGGACTGAATATAATTCACCCCTCCACTTT.

J is TRBJ2-3 and V is TRBV10-3; tentative D call: TRBD2 (5 bases). The CDR3 contains 14 residues. Germline V gives CDR1 ENHRY, CDR2 SYGVKD. Deletions cut 6 bases from V and 5 bases from J, with 15 bases between. The CDR3 spells CAISPGPAGDTQYF. The CDR3 nucleotides read TGTGCCATCAGCCCGGGCCCTGCGGGAGATACGCAGTATTTT.

V usage is TRBV28 and J usage is TRBJ1-2; D is perhaps TRBD1 (5 bases). Germline V gene lookup returns CDR1 MDHEN and CDR2 SYDVKM. The CDR3 length is 17 residues. With 4 bases removed from V and 5 bases from J, the gap between germline ends came to 23 bases. The CDR3 is CASSYIRGVGIRYGYTF. The CDR3, as DNA: TGTGCCAGCAGTTATATTCGGGGGGTCGGAATTCGGTATGGCTACACCTTC.

The chain employs TRBV5-5 and TRBJ2-2; D possibly corresponds to TRBD2 (5 bases). CDR3 size: 16 residues. V was clipped by 4 bases and J by 0 bases, with 13 bases between them. Germline-derived CDR1 and CDR2 are SGHKS and YYEKEE (reference sequence). CDR3 in amino acids: CASSHGLRANTGELFF. CDR3 sequence (DNA): TGTGCCAGCAGCCATGGGCTGAGGGCGAACACCGGGGAGCTGTTTTTT.

The rearrangement links TRBV5-4 to TRBJ2-7, with a possible D match to TRBD2 (5 bases). Germline values: CDR1 SGHNT, CDR2 YYREEE (reference sequence). V was pared by 0 bases and J by 2 bases, with 9 bases between. CDR3 length equals 14 residues. The CDR3 spells CASSLAASPYEQYF. The CDR3, as DNA: TGTGCCAGCAGCTTGGCCGCTAGCCCCTACGAGCAGTACTTC.

In DNA form, the CDR3 reads TGTGCCTGGAGTCATAGGGACAGGGGCGGCTACACCTTC. Translated, it gives CAWSHRDRGGYTF. This sequence joins TRBV30 and TRBJ1-2; the match to TRBD1 covers 10 bases. The junction had 5 bases not matched to a gene; V was cut back by 2 bases and J by 8 bases. CDR1 GTSNPN and CDR2 SVGIG come from the germline V gene (reference sequence). The CDR3 totals 13 residues.

The count of this clone is one. The genes are TRBV28 and TRBJ2-5, with D tentatively TRBD2 (5 bases). V was pared by 2 bases and J by 5 bases, with 6 bases between. The germline V gene has CDR1 MDHEN and CDR2 SYDVKM. This CDR3 has 12 amino acids. CDR3 nucleotides: TGTGCCAGCAGTTTAAGAGGGGAGACCCAGTACTTC. Its protein is CASSLRGETQYF.

CDR3: CATSAETGPHGYTF. CDR3 sequence (DNA): TGTGCCACCAGTGCCGAGACAGGCCCTCATGGCTACACCTTC. The chain joins TRBV24-1 to TRBJ1-2; D possibly corresponds to TRBD1 (6 bases). Germline-derived CDR1 and CDR2 are KGHDR and SFDVKD. Trimming removed 5 bases from V and 6 bases from J, with 15 bases in between. The CDR3 is 14 residues long.

The CDR3 nucleotides are TGTGCCAGCAGCCCCGCCCGACTAGGAGTGAACGAGCAGTACTTC. The encoded protein is CASSPARLGVNEQYF. J is TRBJ2-7 and V is TRBV7-8, with TRBD2 as a possible D gene (6 bases). Germline V gene lookup returns CDR1 SGHVS and CDR2 FQNEAQ. This CDR3 has 15 residues. Deletions cut 5 bases from V and 5 bases from J, with 19 bases between.

The rearrangement joins TRBV5-1 to TRBJ2-3; a weak D match, TRBD2 (6 bases). CDR3 size: 17 residues. Looked up from germline, CDR1 is SGHRS and CDR2 is YFSETQ. Trimming removed 3 bases at V and 1 base at J, with 18 bases between. CDR3 amino acids: CASSSPGRRAGTDTQYF. CDR3 nucleotide sequence: TGCGCCAGCAGCTCCCCTGGGAGGCGGGCCGGCACAGATACGCAGTATTTT.

This sequence joins TRBV6-5 and TRBJ2-7; 11 nucleotides line up with TRBD2. This CDR3 has 14 amino acids. Germline V gene sequence: CDR1 MNHEY, CDR2 SVGAGI. With V trimmed by 6 bases and J by 3 bases, 4 bases remained unmatched. CDR3 loop: CASRTSGGLYEQYF. In DNA, the CDR3 is TGTGCCAGCAGAACTAGCGGGGGACTCTACGAGCAGTACTTC.